Listed here is a single T cell receptor (beta chain). The target antigen is unknown. TCRdb's copy holds only in-frame clones and misses some; the assay was immunoSEQ multiplex PCR. Of more than 3,000 clones in the sample, roughly 70% were seen once. These data are taken from a study of immune cell composition in non-small cell lung cancer. About the study: Lung adenocarcinoma or squamous carcinoma made up most tumours.

Normal lung was taken at the farthest possible site, at least 3 cm from tumour. Frozen unsorted single-cell suspensions supplied the genomic DNA. Study-level results: TIL tumour reactivity correlated with maximal tumour-associated clone frequency in adenocarcinoma. Clones >0.5% enriched in tumour were rarer in adenocarcinoma (around 35%) than squamous (roughly 75%).

CDR1 and CDR2 from the germline V gene are MDHEN and SYDVKM. With 2 bases clipped from V and 5 bases from J, the junction kept 8 bases outside the gene matches. The CDR3 contains 15 residues. The genes are TRBV28 and TRBJ2-5; 7 nucleotides agree with TRBD2. Sequencing was performed on non-adjacent lung tissue. The TCR comes from a human donor with non-small cell lung cancer. The CDR3 DNA sequence: TGTGCCAGCAGTTTAATCGAAAAGGGAGGGGAGACCCAGTACTTC. This translates into CASSLIEKGGETQYF.